A selection of T cell receptor beta chains follows, all from one sample in a study of T cells in Graves' hyperthyroidism and ophthalmopathy. TCRdb itself ran the multiplex PCR reads through MiXCR, one entry per CDR3 protein. The sample has some 800,000 distinct CDR3 sequences, 38% seen once. Sequences were obtained from blood. The receptors here all came from a man in his late teens or twenties with Graves' hyperthyroidism. Each CDR3 is given with its conserved first and last residue. D genes are given only for firm matches. Clone sizes are given selectively: once, few, many, or a class where the clone is expanded.

j_call: TRBJ2-2
cdr3_length: 15
d_call: NA
clone_size: NA
v_call: TRBV5-1
cdr3_aa: CASSSSSDSTGELFF
cdr3_nt: TGCGCCAGCAGCTCCTCCTCCGACAGTACCGGGGAGCTGTTTTTT

j_call: TRBJ2-5
cdr3_length: 14
d_call: NA
clone_size: few
v_call: TRBV5-8
cdr3_aa: CASSPGLPQETQYF
cdr3_nt: TGTGCCAGCAGCCCCGGACTACCGCAAGAGACCCAGTACTTC

j_call: TRBJ1-1
cdr3_length: 12
d_call: NA
clone_size: few
v_call: TRBV6-5
cdr3_aa: CASSTSGLRAFF
cdr3_nt: TGTGCCAGCAGTACGTCAGGTCTCAGAGCTTTCTTT

j_call: TRBJ2-2
cdr3_length: 16
d_call: TRBD2
clone_size: NA
v_call: TRBV9
cdr3_aa: CASSYRAGAGTGELFF
cdr3_nt: TGTGCCAGCAGTTACCGAGCGGGAGCGGGCACCGGGGAGCTGTTTTTT

j_call: TRBJ2-5
cdr3_length: 14
d_call: TRBD1
clone_size: many
v_call: TRBV10-3
cdr3_aa: CAIRPGQAGETQYF
cdr3_nt: TGTGCCATCAGACCGGGACAGGCGGGGGAGACCCAGTACTTC

j_call: TRBJ1-5
cdr3_length: 16
d_call: NA
clone_size: NA
v_call: TRBV6-5
cdr3_aa: CASSLARGRVNQPQHF
cdr3_nt: TGTGCCAGCAGTTTGGCTAGGGGACGGGTCAATCAGCCCCAGCATTTT

j_call: TRBJ2-2
cdr3_length: 16
d_call: TRBD2
clone_size: NA
v_call: TRBV6-5
cdr3_aa: CASSYSGREDAGELFF
cdr3_nt: TGTGCCAGCAGTTACTCTGGGCGGGAGGACGCCGGGGAGCTGTTTTTT

j_call: TRBJ1-2
cdr3_length: 13
d_call: NA
clone_size: many
v_call: TRBV7-2
cdr3_aa: CASSPRVRYGYTF
cdr3_nt: TGTGCCAGCAGCCCCAGGGTTAGGTATGGCTACACCTTC

j_call: TRBJ1-2
cdr3_length: 14
d_call: NA
clone_size: few
v_call: TRBV4-1
cdr3_aa: CASSQGGMGFGYTF
cdr3_nt: TGCGCCAGCAGCCAGGGAGGGATGGGATTCGGCTACACCTTC

j_call: TRBJ2-6
cdr3_length: 15
d_call: NA
clone_size: NA
v_call: TRBV2
cdr3_aa: CASSERASGANVLTF
cdr3_nt: TGTGCCAGCAGTGAACGGGCTAGCGGGGCCAACGTCCTGACTTTC

j_call: TRBJ2-2
cdr3_length: 15
d_call: TRBD2
clone_size: NA
v_call: TRBV20-1
cdr3_aa: CSAQRGGSDTGELFF
cdr3_nt: TGCAGTGCTCAGAGGGGCGGGAGCGACACCGGGGAGCTGTTTTTT

j_call: TRBJ1-1
cdr3_length: 14
d_call: NA
clone_size: many
v_call: TRBV2
cdr3_aa: CASSDPTGYTEAFF
cdr3_nt: TGTGCCAGCAGTGATCCGACAGGCTACACTGAAGCTTTCTTT

j_call: TRBJ2-7
cdr3_length: 13
d_call: NA
clone_size: NA
v_call: TRBV12-3/TRBV12-4
cdr3_aa: CASRGRISYEQYF
cdr3_nt: TGTGCCAGCCGGGGACGGATCTCCTACGAGCAGTACTTC

j_call: TRBJ1-2
cdr3_length: 15
d_call: NA
clone_size: many
v_call: TRBV29-1
cdr3_aa: CSVWSGVTDNYGYTF
cdr3_nt: TGCAGCGTTTGGTCGGGGGTTACAGATAACTATGGCTACACCTTC

j_call: TRBJ2-7
cdr3_length: 15
d_call: TRBD1
clone_size: few
v_call: TRBV7-2
cdr3_aa: CASSRTGTVSYEQYF
cdr3_nt: TGTGCCAGCAGCAGGACCGGGACAGTGTCCTACGAGCAGTACTTC

j_call: TRBJ2-7
cdr3_length: 13
d_call: NA
clone_size: NA
v_call: TRBV7-2
cdr3_aa: CASSLTGKYEQYF
cdr3_nt: TGTGCCAGCAGCTTAACAGGAAAGTACGAGCAGTACTTC

j_call: TRBJ1-1
cdr3_length: 14
d_call: NA
clone_size: few
v_call: TRBV29-1
cdr3_aa: CSVVGRGDGTEAFF
cdr3_nt: TGCAGCGTTGTCGGCAGGGGAGATGGGACTGAAGCTTTCTTT

j_call: TRBJ1-1
cdr3_length: 14
d_call: NA
clone_size: NA
v_call: TRBV9
cdr3_aa: CASSTTRGNTEAFF
cdr3_nt: TGTGCCAGCAGTACGACCCGAGGGAACACTGAAGCTTTCTTT

j_call: TRBJ2-5
cdr3_length: 15
d_call: TRBD2
clone_size: few
v_call: TRBV4-2
cdr3_aa: CASSQQTSGSETQYF
cdr3_nt: TGTGCCAGCAGCCAACAGACTAGCGGGAGTGAGACCCAGTACTTC

j_call: TRBJ2-5
cdr3_length: 14
d_call: NA
clone_size: few
v_call: TRBV12-3/TRBV12-4
cdr3_aa: CASTLGRIEETQYF
cdr3_nt: TGTGCCAGCACCCTGGGGCGGATCGAGGAGACCCAGTACTTC

j_call: TRBJ2-2
cdr3_length: 12
d_call: TRBD1
clone_size: NA
v_call: TRBV20-1
cdr3_aa: CSASQDRGELFF
cdr3_nt: TGCAGTGCTAGCCAGGACAGGGGGGAGCTGTTTTTT

j_call: TRBJ1-1
cdr3_length: 15
d_call: NA
clone_size: many
v_call: TRBV7-3
cdr3_aa: CASSWLPGSDTEAFF
cdr3_nt: TGTGCCAGCAGCTGGTTACCGGGTAGTGACACTGAAGCTTTCTTT

j_call: TRBJ2-5
cdr3_length: 16
d_call: NA
clone_size: NA
v_call: TRBV11-2
cdr3_aa: CASSVRTEVLWQTQYF
cdr3_nt: TGTGCCAGCAGCGTTCGGACAGAAGTATTGTGGCAGACCCAGTACTTC

j_call: TRBJ1-4
cdr3_length: 13
d_call: NA
clone_size: many
v_call: TRBV12-3/TRBV12-4
cdr3_aa: CASSPGRPEKLFF
cdr3_nt: TGTGCCAGCAGTCCGGGACGGCCGGAAAAACTGTTTTTT

j_call: TRBJ1-4
cdr3_length: 14
d_call: NA
clone_size: NA
v_call: TRBV7-9
cdr3_aa: CASSSVARNEKLFF
cdr3_nt: TGTGCCAGCAGCTCAGTGGCAAGGAATGAAAAACTGTTTTTT

j_call: TRBJ1-5
cdr3_length: 12
d_call: TRBD1
clone_size: NA
v_call: TRBV29-1
cdr3_aa: CSLDTGDQPQHF
cdr3_nt: TGCAGCTTAGACACAGGGGATCAGCCCCAGCATTTT

j_call: TRBJ2-2
cdr3_length: 14
d_call: NA
clone_size: few
v_call: TRBV7-3
cdr3_aa: CASSIRLGPGELFF
cdr3_nt: TGTGCCAGCAGCATTAGGCTGGGGCCCGGGGAGCTGTTTTTT

j_call: TRBJ2-5
cdr3_length: 17
d_call: NA
clone_size: many
v_call: TRBV7-9
cdr3_aa: CASSPTPDRTFQETQYF
cdr3_nt: TGTGCCAGCAGCCCTACCCCGGACAGAACTTTCCAAGAGACCCAGTACTTC

j_call: TRBJ1-3
cdr3_length: 12
d_call: NA
clone_size: NA
v_call: TRBV9
cdr3_aa: CASSASLGTIYF
cdr3_nt: TGTGCCAGCAGCGCGAGCCTGGGCACCATATATTTT

j_call: TRBJ2-7
cdr3_length: 13
d_call: NA
clone_size: NA
v_call: TRBV7-2
cdr3_aa: CASSSSGNNEQYF
cdr3_nt: TGTGCCAGCAGCTCCTCAGGGAATAACGAGCAGTACTTC